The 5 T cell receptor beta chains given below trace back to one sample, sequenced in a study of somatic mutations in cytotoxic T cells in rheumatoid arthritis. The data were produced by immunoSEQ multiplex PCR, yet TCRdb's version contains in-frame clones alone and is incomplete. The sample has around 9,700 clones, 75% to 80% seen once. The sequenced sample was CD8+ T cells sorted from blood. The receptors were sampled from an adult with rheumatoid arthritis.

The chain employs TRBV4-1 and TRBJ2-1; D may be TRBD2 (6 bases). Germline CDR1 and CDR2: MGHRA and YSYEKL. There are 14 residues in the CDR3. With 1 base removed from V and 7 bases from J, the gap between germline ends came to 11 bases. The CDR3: CASSQGDWPNEQFF. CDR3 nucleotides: TGCGCCAGCAGCCAAGGGGACTGGCCAAATGAGCAGTTCTTC.

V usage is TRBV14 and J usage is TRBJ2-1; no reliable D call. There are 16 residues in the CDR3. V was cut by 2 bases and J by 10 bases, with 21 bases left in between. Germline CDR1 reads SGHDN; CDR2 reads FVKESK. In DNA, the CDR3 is TGTGCCAGCAGCCAAATAAGCCGCCCCCTCAAGCAGGAGCAGTTCTTC. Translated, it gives CASSQISRPLKQEQFF.

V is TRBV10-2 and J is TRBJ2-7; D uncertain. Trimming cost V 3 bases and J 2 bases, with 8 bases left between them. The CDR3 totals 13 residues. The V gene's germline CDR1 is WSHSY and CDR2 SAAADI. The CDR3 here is CASSEQRAYEQYF. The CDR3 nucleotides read TGCGCCAGCAGTGAACAGCGTGCCTACGAGCAGTACTTC.

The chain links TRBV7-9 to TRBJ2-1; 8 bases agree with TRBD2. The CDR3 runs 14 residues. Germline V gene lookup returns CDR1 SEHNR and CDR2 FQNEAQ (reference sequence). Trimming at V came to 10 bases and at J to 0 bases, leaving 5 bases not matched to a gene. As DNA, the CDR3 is TGTGCCACCCTTAGCGGGGACTCCTACAATGAGCAGTTCTTC. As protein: CATLSGDSYNEQFF.

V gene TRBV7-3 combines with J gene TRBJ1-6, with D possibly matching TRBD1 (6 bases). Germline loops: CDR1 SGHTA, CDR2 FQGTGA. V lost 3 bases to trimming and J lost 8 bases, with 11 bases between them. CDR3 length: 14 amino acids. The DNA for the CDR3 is TGTGCCAGCAGCTTGGGGGCGGGTGATTCACCCCTCCACTTT. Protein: CASSLGAGDSPLHF.